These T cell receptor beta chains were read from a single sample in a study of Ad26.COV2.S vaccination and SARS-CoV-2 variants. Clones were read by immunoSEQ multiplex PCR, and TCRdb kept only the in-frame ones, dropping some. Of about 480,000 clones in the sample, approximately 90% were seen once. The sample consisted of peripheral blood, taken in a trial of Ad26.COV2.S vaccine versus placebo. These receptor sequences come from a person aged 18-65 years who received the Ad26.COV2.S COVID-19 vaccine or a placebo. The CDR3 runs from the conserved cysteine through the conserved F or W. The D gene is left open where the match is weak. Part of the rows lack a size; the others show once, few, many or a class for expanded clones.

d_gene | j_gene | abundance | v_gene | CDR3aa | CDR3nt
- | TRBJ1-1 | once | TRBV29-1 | CSGTNTEAFF | TGCAGCGGGACGAACACTGAAGCTTTCTTT
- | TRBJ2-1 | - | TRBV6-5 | CASSRSTPPEQFF | TGTGCCAGCAGCCGCTCAACCCCCCCTGAGCAGTTCTTC
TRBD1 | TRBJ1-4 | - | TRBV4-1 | CASSITGAGGGEKLFF | TGCGCCAGCAGCATCACAGGGGCCGGGGGGGGTGAAAAACTGTTTTTT
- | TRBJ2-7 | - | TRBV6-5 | CASSYGGLYEQYF | TGTGCCAGCAGTTACGGGGGTCTCTACGAGCAGTACTTC
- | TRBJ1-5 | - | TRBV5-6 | CASSYSTLANQPQHF | TGTGCCAGCAGCTACAGTACTTTGGCAAATCAGCCCCAGCATTTT
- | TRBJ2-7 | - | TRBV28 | CASSFKADAPSYEQYF | TGTGCCAGCAGTTTTAAGGCCGACGCCCCCTCCTACGAGCAGTACTTC
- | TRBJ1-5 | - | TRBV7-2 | CASSNRGNQPQHF | TGTGCCAGCAGCAACCGGGGCAATCAGCCCCAGCATTTT
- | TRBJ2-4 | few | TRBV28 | CASSFWQGPKNIQYF | TGTGCCAGCAGTTTCTGGCAGGGTCCCAAAAACATTCAGTACTTC
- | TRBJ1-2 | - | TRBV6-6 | CASSHPRGGDYGYTF | TGTGCCAGCAGTCACCCGAGGGGGGGGGACTATGGCTACACCTTC
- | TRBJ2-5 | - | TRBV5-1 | CASSWGQETQYF | TGCGCCAGCAGTTGGGGTCAAGAGACCCAGTACTTC
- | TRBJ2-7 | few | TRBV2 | CASSGRGYYEQYF | TGTGCCAGCAGTGGAAGGGGATACTACGAGCAGTACTTC
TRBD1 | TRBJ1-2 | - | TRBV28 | CASSGAGQGSSYTF | TGTGCCAGCTCCGGGGCGGGACAGGGGAGCAGCTACACCTTC
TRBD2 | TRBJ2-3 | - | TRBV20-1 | CSASIAGVTDTQYF | TGCAGTGCTAGTATAGCGGGAGTTACAGATACGCAGTATTTT
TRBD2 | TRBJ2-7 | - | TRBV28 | CATSEGGTSASYEQYF | TGTGCCACCTCGGAGGGGGGGACTAGCGCGTCCTACGAGCAGTACTTC
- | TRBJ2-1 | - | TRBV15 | CATSTLVGEQFF | TGTGCCACCAGCACGCTAGTAGGTGAGCAGTTCTTC
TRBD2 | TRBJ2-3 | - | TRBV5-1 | CASSPASGSFGTQYF | TGCGCCAGCAGCCCGGCTAGCGGGAGCTTCGGTACGCAGTATTTT
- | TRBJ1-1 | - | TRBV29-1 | CSVGTTNTEAFF | TGCAGCGTCGGGACTACGAACACTGAAGCTTTCTTT
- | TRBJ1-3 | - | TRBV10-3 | CAIREGLQGRNTIYF | TGTGCCATCAGGGAGGGGTTGCAGGGCCGAAACACCATATATTTT
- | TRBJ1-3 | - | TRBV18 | CASSPIPGFSGNTIYF | TGTGCCAGCTCACCAATTCCAGGGTTCTCTGGAAACACCATATATTTT
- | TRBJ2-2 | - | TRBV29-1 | CSVGLGSDTGELFF | TGCAGCGTTGGTCTGGGATCGGACACCGGGGAGCTGTTTTTT
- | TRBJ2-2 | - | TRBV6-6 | CASRGTSGTGELFF | TGTGCCAGCAGAGGGACTTCCGGCACCGGGGAGCTGTTTTTT
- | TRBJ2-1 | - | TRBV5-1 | CASSLDSGTTVPFF | TGCGCCAGCAGCTTGGATAGCGGCACCACTGTTCCGTTCTTC
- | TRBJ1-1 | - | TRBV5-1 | CASNPDIVNTEAFF | TGCGCCAGCAACCCTGATATTGTGAACACTGAAGCTTTCTTT
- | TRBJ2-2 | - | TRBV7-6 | CASSRTAPANTGELFF | TGTGCCAGCAGCAGGACAGCCCCAGCAAACACCGGGGAGCTGTTTTTT
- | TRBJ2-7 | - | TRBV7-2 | CASSLPVAPEQYF | TGTGCCAGCAGCTTACCAGTGGCGCCCGAGCAGTACTTC
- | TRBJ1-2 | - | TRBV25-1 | CASSEYGENGYTF | TGTGCCAGCAGTGAATATGGCGAGAATGGCTACACCTTC
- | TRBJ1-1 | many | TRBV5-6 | CASSFYTGNTEAFF | TGTGCCAGCAGCTTCTATACAGGGAACACTGAAGCTTTCTTT
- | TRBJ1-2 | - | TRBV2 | CASSDWYFPTTDNYGYTF | TGTGCCAGCAGTGACTGGTATTTCCCGACCACGGATAACTATGGCTACACCTTC
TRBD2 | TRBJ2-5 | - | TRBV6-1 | CASSEAQWSSGRALSETQYF | TGTGCCAGCAGTGAAGCGCAGTGGAGTAGCGGGAGGGCCTTGAGTGAGACCCAGTACTTC
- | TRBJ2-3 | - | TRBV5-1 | CASSLADSITTDTQYF | TGCGCCAGCAGCTTGGCGGACAGCATCACCACAGATACGCAGTATTTT
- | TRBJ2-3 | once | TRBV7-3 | CASSPGVGITDTQYF | TGTGCCAGCAGCCCGGGGGTGGGGATCACAGATACGCAGTATTTT
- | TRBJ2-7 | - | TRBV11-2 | CASSPYREQYF | TGTGCCAGCAGCCCGTACCGGGAGCAGTACTTC
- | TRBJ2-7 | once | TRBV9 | CASSVGTRYEQYF | TGTGCCAGCAGCGTAGGGACTCGCTACGAGCAGTACTTC
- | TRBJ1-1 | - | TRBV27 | CASSRVSQGTEAFF | TGTGCCAGCAGCCGTGTGTCCCAAGGGACTGAAGCTTTCTTT
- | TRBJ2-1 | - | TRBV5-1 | CASSSRPRDEQFF | TGCGCCAGCAGCTCACGTCCCCGTGATGAGCAGTTCTTC
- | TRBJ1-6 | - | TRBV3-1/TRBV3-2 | CASSQVGGLDSRNSPLHF | TGTGCCAGCAGCCAAGTCGGGGGCCTAGACAGCCGAAATTCACCCCTCCACTTT
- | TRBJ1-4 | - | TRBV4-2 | CASSQDVIGGEKLFF | TGTGCCAGCAGCCAAGACGTCATCGGAGGGGAAAAACTGTTTTTT
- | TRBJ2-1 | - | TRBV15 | CATRDRPYNEQFF | TGTGCCACCAGGGACAGACCGTACAATGAGCAGTTCTTC
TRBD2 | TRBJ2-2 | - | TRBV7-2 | CASSLAASGRAAGELFF | TGTGCCAGCAGCTTAGCCGCTAGCGGGAGGGCCGCCGGGGAGCTGTTTTTT
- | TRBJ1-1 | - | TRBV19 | CASTGPGFVAFF | TGTGCCAGTACGGGACCGGGGTTCGTGGCTTTCTTT
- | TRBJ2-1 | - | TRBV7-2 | CASSPRGRGGEQFF | TGTGCCAGCAGCCCGAGGGGGAGGGGCGGAGAGCAGTTCTTC
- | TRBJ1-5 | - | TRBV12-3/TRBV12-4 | CASSFGAVQPQHF | TGTGCCAGCAGTTTCGGGGCCGTTCAGCCCCAGCATTTT
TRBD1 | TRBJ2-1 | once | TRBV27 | CASSRSAGTGVTEQFF | TGTGCCAGCAGTCGCTCAGCCGGGACAGGGGTGACTGAGCAGTTCTTC
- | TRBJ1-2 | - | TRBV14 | CASSQDAQTGYGYTF | TGTGCCAGCAGCCAAGACGCTCAGACGGGCTATGGCTACACCTTC
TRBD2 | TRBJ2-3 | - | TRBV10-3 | CAISDGLAGLLHTQYF | TGTGCCATCAGTGACGGCCTAGCGGGACTCTTACATACGCAGTATTTT
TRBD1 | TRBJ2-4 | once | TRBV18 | CASSWDRVDIQYF | TGTGCCAGCTCATGGGACAGGGTTGACATTCAGTACTTC
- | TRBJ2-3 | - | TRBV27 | CASSLSEWYGTDTQYF | TGTGCCAGCAGTTTATCGGAGTGGTATGGCACAGATACGCAGTATTTT
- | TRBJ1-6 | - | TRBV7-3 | CASSFGEGSPLHF | TGTGCCAGCAGCTTCGGGGAAGGATCACCCCTCCACTTT
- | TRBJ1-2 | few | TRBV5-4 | CASSLASFWGAKGYTF | TGTGCCAGCAGCTTGGCTTCGTTTTGGGGGGCTAAAGGCTACACCTTC
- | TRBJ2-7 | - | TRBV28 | CASSPTDAGNWDVYEQYF | TGTGCCAGCAGCCCGACTGACGCCGGGAATTGGGACGTCTACGAGCAGTACTTC
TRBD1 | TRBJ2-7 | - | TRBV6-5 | CASRFPGQYEQYF | TGTGCCAGCAGATTTCCGGGACAGTACGAGCAGTACTTC
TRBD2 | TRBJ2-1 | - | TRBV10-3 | CAISDGLAGEKPYNEQFF | TGTGCCATCAGTGACGGACTAGCGGGAGAAAAGCCCTACAATGAGCAGTTCTTC
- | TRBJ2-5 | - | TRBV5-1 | CASSSSAGETQYF | TGCGCCAGCAGCTCCTCGGCGGGAGAGACCCAGTACTTC